This TCR beta chain emerged from a study of blood T cell repertoires in COVID-19. Study details: Nucleic acid was either cDNA or gDNA, and it came from T cells, B-cell-depleted T cells, or PBMCs.

In the study's own analysis: Reference gene primer amplification gave nucleated cell count estimates. The data were produced by immunoSEQ multiplex PCR, yet TCRdb's version contains in-frame clones alone and is incomplete. V and J calls plus clone size are reproduced from that table; the DNA served to infer D and trimming. The sample holds some 90,000 clones; around 85% are singletons and the top ten take less than 4.5%. Germline CDR1 reads PRHDT; CDR2 reads FYEKMQ (reference sequence). This CDR3 has 16 residues. The V segment lost 5 bases and the J segment 7 bases; nucleotides outside the gene matches: 6.

Material for sequencing was peripheral blood. The chain combines TRBV13 with TRBJ2-1; 15 bases match TRBD2. This clonotype was sampled from a man between 60 and 70 years old with acute or convalescent COVID-19. The CDR3 spells CASSRGLAGGLNEQFF. CDR3 nucleotides: TGTGCCAGCAGCCGGGGACTAGCGGGAGGTTTAAATGAGCAGTTCTTC.